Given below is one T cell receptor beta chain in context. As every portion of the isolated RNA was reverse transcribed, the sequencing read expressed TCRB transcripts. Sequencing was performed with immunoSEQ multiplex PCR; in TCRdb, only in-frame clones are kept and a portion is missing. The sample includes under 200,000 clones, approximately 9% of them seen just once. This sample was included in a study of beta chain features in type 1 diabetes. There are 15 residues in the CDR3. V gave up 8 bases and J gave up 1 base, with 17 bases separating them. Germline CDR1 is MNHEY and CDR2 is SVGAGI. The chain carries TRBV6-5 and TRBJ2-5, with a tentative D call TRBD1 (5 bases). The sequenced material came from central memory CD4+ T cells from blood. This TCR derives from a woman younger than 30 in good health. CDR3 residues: CASRDSDNLQETQYF. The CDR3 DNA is TGTGCCAGCCGCGATTCGGACAACCTCCAAGAGACCCAGTACTTC.